This T cell receptor beta chain stems from a study of cytomegalovirus exposure and HLA in healthy donors. On the study more broadly: It was reported in a later analysis that the roughly 120 validation repertoires used the same platform as the approximately 620 first-cohort repertoires. Notes on the study in general: The authors listed over 150 TCR beta chains as cytomegalovirus-associated. Many donors shared some public TCRs, even though most TCR sequences were rare.

The donors were in the approximately 120-subject validation cohort; that cohort was separate from the roughly 700-subject first cohort. The germline V gene encodes CDR1 SQVTM and CDR2 ANQGSEA. Trimming took 4 bases from V and 3 from J, leaving 11 bases between them. This CDR3 comprises 13 residues. The method was immunoSEQ multiplex PCR; TCRdb's version includes in-frame clones alone and lacks a portion of them. The sample carries more than 80,000 clones, roughly 96% recorded once. A note on this clone: What it binds is unknown.

Sequencing used PBMCs. V and J are TRBV29-1 and TRBJ2-3, with a possible D match to TRBD2 (6 bases). The source is a woman between 18 and 30 years old in good health and CMV-seronegative. CDR3 in DNA: TGCAGCGTTGGAGGAGGGCCAACAGATACGCAGTATTTT. Its translation is CSVGGGPTDTQYF.